This T cell receptor (beta chain) was captured in a study of technical replicates of blood from a few donors. The CDR3 sequence is 16 residues long. The ends were cut back, 2 bases at V and 0 bases at J, with 12 bases in the middle. The germline V gene has CDR1 KGHSH and CDR2 LQKENI. The method was immunoSEQ multiplex PCR; TCRdb's version includes in-frame clones alone and lacks a portion of them. The table lists under 85,000 clones, about 86% of them singletons. Input material: PBMCs. The sequence was collected from a human donor in good health. Some clones in this sample may be carry-over from other donors' samples. The genes are TRBV18 and TRBJ2-3; tentative D call: TRBD2 (6 bases). CDR3 protein: CASSPGFGGSTDTQYF. The CDR3 nucleotides are TGTGCCAGCTCACCAGGGTTCGGGGGAAGCACAGATACGCAGTATTTT.